This TCR beta chain stems from a study of T cells in narcolepsy (dated by TCRdb to 2016 to 2019). Background on the whole study: The study enrolled patients with narcolepsy type 1 or type 2 (NT1, NT2) together with healthy control donors. To look for autoreactive T cells in narcolepsy patients that target self-antigens of hypocretin neurons (hypocretin, TRIB2), the study used TCR Vbeta sequencing to follow clonotypes in blood and CSF. General study outcomes and caveats: Numbers of sequenced blood memory CD4+ clonotypes were comparable, averaging about 40,000 in patients and some 33,000 in controls. HCRT-specific and TRIB2-specific autoreactive clonotypes were highlighted in plots that compared CD4+ T cell clonotypes in CSF versus blood from the same patient. Some blood memory CD4+ repertoires from patients and controls contained no sequences matching autoreactive T cell clones. Autoreactive clonotypes were reported to be detected serially in the blood of the same patients and of different patients, but not in the blood of healthy controls.

Regarding this clone: Its specific antigen is unknown. Nothing much larger sits one base from this clone, and base qualities are not available.

For TCR Vbeta sequencing, memory CD4+ T cells were sorted ex vivo from the peripheral blood of both healthy controls and narcolepsy patients. Libraries were constructed by the immunoSEQ multiplex PCR assay. What TCRdb holds here is the immuneACCESS table cut down to in-frame rearrangements. Part of the clones is not present; checked against another copy, under half of the missing clones reflect an unresolved V gene, and the others are unexplained. The sample yields just over 20,000 clones; about 91% were counted once. The top ten clonotypes cover 0.9% to 1.2% of the sample. Sequences SGHRS (CDR1) and YFSETQ (CDR2) are obtained from the germline V gene. V has 5 bases trimmed and J has 5 bases trimmed; junction bases matching no gene number 12. Its CDR3 holds 15 amino acids, cysteine through phenylalanine. Solely the CDR3 DNA is kept, with 45 bases framed from the first base.

The chain couples TRBV5-1 to TRBJ2-5; TRBD1 fits 7 bases in the junction. This clonotype was sampled from a human donor with narcolepsy. Sequencing used CD45RA- memory CD4+ T cells from PBMCs. The meaning of the sample's cell subset or site label: memory T cells sorted ex vivo from peripheral blood. The nucleotides read TGCGCCAGCAGTTTTACAGGGGTGAGACGTGAGACCCAGTACTTC. Its translation reads: CASSFTGVRRETQYF.